The rows below give T cell receptor beta chains drawn from one sample of a study of cytomegalovirus exposure and HLA in healthy donors. Assay: immunoSEQ multiplex PCR; the TCRdb copy retains only in-frame clones and omits some. The table lists around 58,000 clones. The specimen sequenced was PBMCs. The source is a man in his forties or fifties in good health and CMV-seropositive. The CDR3 runs from the conserved cysteine through the conserved F or W. Fields, in order: V gene, J gene, CDR3 protein.

V gene: TRBV6-6; J gene: TRBJ2-2; CDR3 protein: CASSQQGDNTGELFF
V gene: TRBV6-5; J gene: TRBJ2-1; CDR3 protein: CASSRGQYNEQFF
V gene: TRBV4-3; J gene: TRBJ2-7; CDR3 protein: CASSQEVGGGLAGPYEQYF
V gene: TRBV6-5; J gene: TRBJ2-7; CDR3 protein: CASSYSTGGGYEQYF
V gene: TRBV9; J gene: TRBJ2-7; CDR3 protein: CASSPGRDRGYYEQYF
V gene: TRBV4-2; J gene: TRBJ2-1; CDR3 protein: CASSQDLRTSGTVNNEQFF
V gene: TRBV5-1; J gene: TRBJ1-1; CDR3 protein: CASSMGASNTEAFF
V gene: TRBV4-3; J gene: TRBJ1-1; CDR3 protein: CASSHTGKTEAFF
V gene: TRBV28; J gene: TRBJ1-3; CDR3 protein: CASSSGLEAGNTIYF
V gene: TRBV4-3; J gene: TRBJ2-1; CDR3 protein: CASSRARDRAPGEQFF
V gene: TRBV28; J gene: TRBJ2-3; CDR3 protein: CASSSPSGRGTDTQYF
V gene: TRBV4-2; J gene: TRBJ2-7; CDR3 protein: CASSQDQGASAYEQYF
V gene: TRBV7-2; J gene: TRBJ1-3; CDR3 protein: CASSFEGSGNTIYF
V gene: TRBV6-5; J gene: TRBJ2-3; CDR3 protein: CASSRGGADTQYF
V gene: TRBV29-1; J gene: TRBJ2-1; CDR3 protein: CSVEDPGGSGQRRNEQFF
V gene: TRBV5-1; J gene: TRBJ2-7; CDR3 protein: CASSPTGDEQYF
V gene: TRBV2; J gene: TRBJ2-3; CDR3 protein: CATPSGSSSTDTQYF
V gene: TRBV6-1; J gene: TRBJ2-5; CDR3 protein: CASRQGWETQYF
V gene: TRBV9; J gene: TRBJ1-1; CDR3 protein: CASSTAVNTEAFF
V gene: TRBV5-1; J gene: TRBJ2-7; CDR3 protein: CASSPAPSYEQYF
V gene: TRBV11-3; J gene: TRBJ2-1; CDR3 protein: CASSPRQGPNEQFF
V gene: TRBV7-9; J gene: TRBJ2-3; CDR3 protein: CASSLAVGVPTDTQYF
V gene: TRBV5-1; J gene: TRBJ1-4; CDR3 protein: CASSLGGRVDEKLFF
V gene: TRBV18; J gene: TRBJ1-1; CDR3 protein: CASSLEAPNTEAFF
V gene: TRBV5-1; J gene: TRBJ2-6; CDR3 protein: CASSSTGTGANVLTF
V gene: TRBV4-2; J gene: TRBJ1-5; CDR3 protein: CASSQDSTSNQPQHF
V gene: TRBV7-9; J gene: TRBJ2-3; CDR3 protein: CASSLGRTGTDTQYF
V gene: TRBV19; J gene: TRBJ2-5; CDR3 protein: CASSKTGASQETQYF
V gene: TRBV4-2; J gene: TRBJ2-5; CDR3 protein: CASSQDPVDRPETQYF